Listed here is a single T cell receptor beta chain. Its antigen is not identified. The entry originates in a study of spatial heterogeneity in lung cancer. Time point noted: sample taken at primary tumor resection. MiXCR, run by TCRdb on the 5' RACE reads, gives a single entry per CDR3 protein. Of 3,500 to 4,000 distinct CDR3 sequences in the sample, over 4% were seen once. Findings and limits, study-wide: One measure, the expanded intratumoral alpha and beta TCR count, tracked tumor mutation counts.

Trimming removed 0 bases at V and 1 base at J, with 10 bases between. The CDR3 is 16 residues long. Germline V CDR1 and CDR2: MNHNY, SVGAGI (reference sequence). This sequence originates from a female donor with early-stage non-small cell lung cancer. The chain uses TRBV6-6 and TRBJ2-1, with D uncertain. The source was lung tumor tissue, collected at surgery. The CDR3 region has the DNA TGTGCCAGCAGTTACTCCTTGGCCTCATCCTACAATGAGCAGTTCTTC. This codes for CASSYSLASSYNEQFF.